Listed here are 27 T cell receptor beta chains from one sample, sequenced in a study of T cells expressing NK-cell markers. One entry per CDR3 protein, without DNA, is what TCRdb gives after re-calling the 5' RACE reads. The ten most abundant clones cover 5.2% of a sample with roughly 350,000 distinct CDR3 sequences. Sequencing used blood T cells: a sorted CD56 or NKG2C T cell subset, CD4+ or CD8+ T cells, or bulk PBMC T cells (not recorded which). The receptors were gathered from a man aged 18-69 years in good health.

The chain employs TRBV10-3 and TRBJ2-3; TCRdb outputs TRBD2, but without DNA this stays unchecked. In germline, CDR1 is ENHRY, CDR2 SYGVKD. The CDR3 consists of 14 residues. The chain's CDR3 is CASKQGSAGDTQYF.

The chain couples TRBV4-2 to TRBJ1-2; the D call from TCRdb, TRBD1, cannot be confirmed without DNA. CDR1 is LGHNA and CDR2 is YNFKEQ in the germline V gene. This CDR3 is 15 amino acids long. This chain's CDR3 is CASSQPGQTGYGYTF.

J is TRBJ2-3 and V is TRBV27; lacking DNA, the TRBD1 call made by TCRdb goes unchecked. The CDR3 is 16 amino acids. From germline, CDR1 is MNHEY and CDR2 SMNVEV (reference sequence). The CDR3 sequence: CASRRHTGVNTDTQYF.

This rearrangement joins TRBV15 to TRBJ1-2. Looked up from germline, CDR1 is LNHNV and CDR2 is YYDKDF (reference sequence). CDR3 size: 13 residues. The CDR3 region is CATSRDRLSGYTF.

The rearrangement uses TRBV7-8 and TRBJ2-7; TCRdb gives TRBD2 as the D gene, but with no DNA this cannot be confirmed. CDR3 length: 15 amino acids. The germline CDR1 and CDR2 sequences are SGHVS and FQNEAQ. The CDR3 reads CASRPRTSSAYEQYF.

V and J are TRBV11-2 and TRBJ2-2. The CDR3 contains 18 residues. Germline CDR1 reads SGHAT; CDR2 reads FQNNGV. CDR3 residues: CASSLFMGWVGDTGELFF.

The chain combines TRBV5-1 with TRBJ1-2; the TCRdb D gene call, TRBD1, has no DNA to confirm it. Per the germline V gene, CDR1 is SGHRS and CDR2 is YFSETQ. The CDR3 has 15 amino acids. This CDR3 reads CASSLAGTVNYGYTF.

CDR3 region: CASSASRTSGKKVQETQYF. V usage is TRBV25-1 and J usage is TRBJ2-5; TCRdb lists TRBD2, though no DNA is available to test this call. This CDR3 is built from 19 residues. CDR1 is MGHDK and CDR2 is SYGVNS in the germline V gene.

This sequence joins TRBV6-1 and TRBJ2-6; TCRdb's D call of TRBD1 is untestable without DNA. Looked up from germline, CDR1 is MNHNS and CDR2 is SASEGT. The CDR3 spans 16 residues. The chain's CDR3 is CASTRQGAYGANVLTF.

The chain is built from TRBV6-5 and TRBJ2-1; TCRdb calls TRBD1, which cannot be checked without DNA. CDR1 and CDR2 (germline): MNHEY, SVGAGI. The CDR3 contains 17 residues. The CDR3 reads CASSYPPGQRLNNEQFF.

The CDR3 here is CASRPRVNQPQHF. This chain links TRBV27 with TRBJ1-5; the D call from TCRdb, TRBD1, cannot be confirmed without DNA. The germline CDR1 and CDR2 sequences are MNHEY and SMNVEV (reference sequence). The CDR3 is 13 residues long.

The V and J genes are TRBV5-6 and TRBJ2-6; the D gene TCRdb calls, TRBD2, cannot be checked with no DNA. The CDR3 contains 14 residues. CDR1 and CDR2 from the germline V gene are SGHDT and YYEEEE. This CDR3 reads CASSRYAGANVLTF.

J is TRBJ2-7 and V is TRBV28; the D call from TCRdb, TRBD2, cannot be confirmed without DNA. The CDR3 consists of 15 residues. Germline V gene sequence: CDR1 MDHEN, CDR2 SYDVKM. The CDR3: CASSLIGTAVYEQYF.

The chain has TRBV7-2 and TRBJ1-5. The CDR3 consists of 13 residues. Germline V gene data show CDR1 as SGHTA and CDR2 as FQGNSA. CDR3 sequence: CASRQDSYQPQHF.

The rearrangement links TRBV18 to TRBJ2-2; the TRBD1 assignment by TCRdb is unverifiable without DNA. The CDR3 has 17 residues. Germline V gives CDR1 KGHSH, CDR2 LQKENI. The CDR3 loop reads CASSPSETGSNTGELFF.

The rearrangement joins TRBV23-1 to TRBJ2-1; TCRdb designates TRBD1, a call that cannot be tested without DNA. TRBV23-1 is assigned to the ORF class and has an uncertain function. The CDR3 extends over 19 amino acids. CDR3 sequence: CASSQSEAAARGVYNEQFF.

The rearrangement joins TRBV5-1 to TRBJ2-7; TCRdb selects TRBD2, and the lack of DNA leaves this call unchecked. The CDR3 consists of 14 residues. The germline CDR1 and CDR2 sequences are SGHRS and YFSETQ. The CDR3 loop is CASTIAGPGNEQYF.

The rearrangement joins TRBV20-1 to TRBJ2-5; TCRdb picks TRBD1, but there is no DNA to check that call. The germline CDR1 and CDR2 sequences are DFQATT and SNEGSKA (reference sequence). The CDR3 has 13 amino acids. CDR3 in amino acids: CSAHYRGRETQYF.

The rearrangement uses TRBV6-5 and TRBJ2-4; TCRdb indicates TRBD1, and absent DNA this call remains unverified. The CDR3 covers 14 residues. Germline V gene data show CDR1 as MNHEY and CDR2 as SVGAGI. CDR3 in amino acids: CASSSEDRGNIQYF.

The chain joins TRBV4-1 to TRBJ2-1; absent DNA, TCRdb's TRBD2 call cannot be checked. This CDR3 has 16 residues. Germline-derived CDR1 and CDR2 are MGHRA and YSYEKL. This CDR3 reads CASRWVPISGYNEQFF.

The J gene is TRBJ2-2, the V gene TRBV5-1; TCRdb's D call, TRBD1, is unchecked because there is no DNA. The germline V gene encodes CDR1 SGHRS and CDR2 YFSETQ. The length of the CDR3 is 14 residues. CDR3 amino acids: CASFTGRNTGELFF.

The CDR3 spells CASSLAGQGNTEAFF. The V call is TRBV12-3 or TRBV12-4, the J call TRBJ1-1; without DNA, the TCRdb call of TRBD1 cannot be checked. The CDR3 extends over 15 amino acids.

V is TRBV20-1 and J is TRBJ2-2; there is no DNA to check the TCRdb D call of TRBD1. Germline-derived CDR1 and CDR2 are DFQATT and SNEGSKA (reference sequence). The CDR3 runs 15 residues. CDR3: CSAPPGTANTGELFF.

The chain carries TRBV19 and TRBJ2-3; as DNA is missing, the TRBD2 call by TCRdb cannot be tested. Germline assignment: CDR1 LNHDA and CDR2 SQIVND (reference sequence). CDR3 size: 18 residues. The CDR3: CASSGSAGGPESTDTQYF.

The chain employs TRBV11-2 and TRBJ2-7; TCRdb designates TRBD1, a call that cannot be tested without DNA. The CDR3 is 16 amino acids. Germline CDR1 is SGHAT and CDR2 is FQNNGV. This CDR3 reads CASSPLSGDSSYEQYF.

This chain uses TRBV3-1 with TRBJ2-1; TCRdb proposes TRBD2, but this gene call is untestable without DNA. Per the germline V gene, CDR1 is LGHDT and CDR2 is YNNKEL (reference sequence). This CDR3 is 17 amino acids long. CDR3 region: CASSQEPSGRALNEQFF.

The J gene is TRBJ1-1, the V gene TRBV7-2; TCRdb's D call, TRBD1, is unchecked because there is no DNA. The CDR3 length is 15 residues. Germline loops: CDR1 SGHTA, CDR2 FQGNSA. CDR3 loop: CASSSHRTMNTEAFF.